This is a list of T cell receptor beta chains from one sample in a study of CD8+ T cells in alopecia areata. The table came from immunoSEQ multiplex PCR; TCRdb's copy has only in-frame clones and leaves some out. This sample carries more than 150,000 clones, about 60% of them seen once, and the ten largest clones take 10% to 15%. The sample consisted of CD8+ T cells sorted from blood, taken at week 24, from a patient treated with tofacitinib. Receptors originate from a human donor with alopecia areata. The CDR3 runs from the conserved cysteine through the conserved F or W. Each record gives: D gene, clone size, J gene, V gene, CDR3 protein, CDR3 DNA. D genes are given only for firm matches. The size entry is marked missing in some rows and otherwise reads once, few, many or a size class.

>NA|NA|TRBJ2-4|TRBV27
CASSTGTLAKNIQYF
TGTGCCAGCAGTACCGGGACCCTAGCCAAAAACATTCAGTACTTC
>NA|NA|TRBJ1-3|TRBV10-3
CAISEGTSGNTIYF
TGTGCCATCAGTGAGGGGACATCTGGAAACACCATATATTTT
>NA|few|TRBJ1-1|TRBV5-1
CASSLRGGNTEAFF
TGCGCCAGCAGCTTGCGGGGTGGGAACACTGAAGCTTTCTTT
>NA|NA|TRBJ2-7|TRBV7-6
CASSLGAGDYEQYF
TGTGCCAGCAGCTTAGGGGCAGGGGACTACGAGCAGTACTTC
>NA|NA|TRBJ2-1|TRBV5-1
CASSFTDNEQFF
TGCGCCAGCAGCTTCACGGACAATGAGCAGTTCTTC
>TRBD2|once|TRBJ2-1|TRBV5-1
CASSSSGGAMEEQFF
TGCGCCAGCAGCTCCAGCGGGGGGGCCATGGAGGAGCAGTTCTTC
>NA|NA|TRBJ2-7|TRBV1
CTSSQALRTRHPFYEQYF
TGCACCAGCAGCCAAGCGCTACGTACTCGTCATCCTTTCTACGAGCAGTACTTC
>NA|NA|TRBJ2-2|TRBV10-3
CAISHQDGRDTGELFF
TGTGCCATCAGTCATCAGGACGGTCGGGACACCGGGGAGCTGTTTTTT
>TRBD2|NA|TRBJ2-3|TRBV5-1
CASSLALAESTDTQYF
TGCGCCAGCAGCTTGGCACTAGCGGAAAGCACAGATACGCAGTATTTT
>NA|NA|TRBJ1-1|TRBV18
CASSPPGQPNTEAFF
TGTGCCAGCTCACCACCTGGACAGCCCAACACTGAAGCTTTCTTT
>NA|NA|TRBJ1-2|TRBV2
CATPNPADYGYTF
TGTGCCACGCCCAACCCGGCGGACTATGGCTACACCTTC
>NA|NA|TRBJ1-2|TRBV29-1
CSVTGTDYGYTF
TGCAGCGTGACCGGGACCGACTATGGCTACACCTTC
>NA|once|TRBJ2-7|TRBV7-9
CASSPRRDRPYEQYF
TGTGCCAGCAGCCCTCGGCGGGACAGACCCTACGAGCAGTACTTC
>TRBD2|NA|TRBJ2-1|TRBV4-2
CASSQEGSGEGDEQFF
TGTGCCAGCAGCCAAGAGGGTAGCGGGGAGGGGGATGAGCAGTTCTTC
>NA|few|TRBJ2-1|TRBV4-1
CASSQEFISLGRGRQFF
TGCGCCAGCAGCCAAGAATTTATAAGCTTGGGTAGGGGAAGGCAGTTCTTC
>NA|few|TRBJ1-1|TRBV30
CAWTPTRGAYTEAFF
TGTGCCTGGACTCCTACGCGGGGGGCTTACACTGAAGCTTTCTTT